The source of this T cell receptor (beta chain) is a study of graft-versus-host responses after intestinal transplantation. Study in general: Recipients received multivisceral, liver-intestinal, or isolated intestinal transplants. Anti-thymocyte globulin served as induction for all recipients, who then took tacrolimus and steroids for 2 to 4 years.

The method was immunoSEQ multiplex PCR; TCRdb's version includes in-frame clones alone and lacks a portion of them. The repertoire holds approximately 130,000 clones, with approximately 92% as singletons. For this clone: The antigen remains undetermined.

The CDR3 is 12 residues long. The germline V gene has CDR1 MNHNY and CDR2 SVGAGI (reference sequence). V lost 0 bases to trimming and J lost 5 bases, with 4 bases between them. Sequenced here: unstimulated CD4+ T cells sorted from spleen or lymph node cells, sampled before intestinal transplant. The rearrangement links TRBV6-6 to TRBJ1-2; D remains ambiguous. The TCR originated in a human donor who received an intestinal transplant. DNA of the CDR3: TGTGCCAGCAGTTACTCGGATTATGGCTACACCTTC. As protein: CASSYSDYGYTF.